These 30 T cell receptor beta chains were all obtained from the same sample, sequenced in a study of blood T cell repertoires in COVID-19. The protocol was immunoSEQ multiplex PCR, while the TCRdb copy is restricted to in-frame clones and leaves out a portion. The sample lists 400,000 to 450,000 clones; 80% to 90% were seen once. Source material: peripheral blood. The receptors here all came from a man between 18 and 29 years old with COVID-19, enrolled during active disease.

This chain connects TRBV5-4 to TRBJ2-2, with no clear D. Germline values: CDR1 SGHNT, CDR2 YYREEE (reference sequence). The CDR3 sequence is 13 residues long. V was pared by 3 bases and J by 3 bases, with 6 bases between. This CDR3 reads CASSWHHTGELFF. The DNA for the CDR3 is TGTGCCAGCAGCTGGCACCACACCGGGGAGCTGTTTTTT.

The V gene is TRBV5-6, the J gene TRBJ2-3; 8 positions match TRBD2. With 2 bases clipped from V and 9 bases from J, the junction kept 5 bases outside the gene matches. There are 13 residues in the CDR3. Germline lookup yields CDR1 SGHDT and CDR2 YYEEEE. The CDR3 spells CASSLDLAGTQYF. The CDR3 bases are TGTGCCAGCAGCTTAGATCTAGCGGGCACGCAGTATTTT. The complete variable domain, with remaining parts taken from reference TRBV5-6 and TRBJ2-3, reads DAGVTQSPTHLIKTRGQQVTLRCSPKSGHDTVSWYQQALGQGPQFIFQYYEEEERQRGNFPDRFSGHQFPNYSSELNVNALLLGDSALYLCASSLDLAGTQYFGPGTRLTVL.

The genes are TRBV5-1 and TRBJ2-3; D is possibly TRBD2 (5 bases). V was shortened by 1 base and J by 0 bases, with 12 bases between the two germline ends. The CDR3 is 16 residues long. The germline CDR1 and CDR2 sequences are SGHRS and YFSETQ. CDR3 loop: CASSLSGGLSTDTQYF. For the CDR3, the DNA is TGCGCCAGCAGCTTGAGCGGCGGATTAAGCACAGATACGCAGTATTTT.

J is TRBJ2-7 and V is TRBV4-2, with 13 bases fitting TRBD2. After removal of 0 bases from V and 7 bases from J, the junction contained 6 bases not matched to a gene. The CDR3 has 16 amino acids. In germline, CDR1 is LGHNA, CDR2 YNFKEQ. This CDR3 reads CASSQDKTSGRHEQYF. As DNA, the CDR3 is TGTGCCAGCAGCCAAGATAAGACTAGCGGGAGGCATGAGCAGTACTTC.

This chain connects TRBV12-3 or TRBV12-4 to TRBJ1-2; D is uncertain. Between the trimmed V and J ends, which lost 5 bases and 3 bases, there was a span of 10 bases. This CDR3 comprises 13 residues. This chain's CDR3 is CASSSGGYYGYTF. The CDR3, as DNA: TGTGCCAGCAGTAGCGGAGGCTACTATGGCTACACCTTC.

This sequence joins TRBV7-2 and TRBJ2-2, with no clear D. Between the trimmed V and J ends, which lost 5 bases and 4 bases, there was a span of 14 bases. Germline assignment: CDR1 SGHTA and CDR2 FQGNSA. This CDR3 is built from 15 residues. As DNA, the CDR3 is TGTGCCAGCAGCCCACGAGGTATGAGCACCGGGGAGCTGTTTTTT. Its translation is CASSPRGMSTGELFF.

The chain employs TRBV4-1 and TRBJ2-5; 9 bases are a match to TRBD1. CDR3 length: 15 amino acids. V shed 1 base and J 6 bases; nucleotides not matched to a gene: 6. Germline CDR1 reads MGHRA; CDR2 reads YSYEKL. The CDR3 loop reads CASSQGRQGEKTQYF. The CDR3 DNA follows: TGCGCCAGCAGCCAAGGGCGACAGGGGGAAAAGACCCAGTACTTC.

CDR3 protein: CASSQDSGDGGYTF. CDR3 nucleotides: TGTGCCAGCAGCCAAGATTCGGGGGACGGCGGCTACACCTTC. V gene TRBV3-1 (or the pseudogene TRBV3-2) combines with J gene TRBJ1-2, with D possibly matching TRBD1 (5 bases). The V gene's germline CDR1 is LGHDT and CDR2 YNNKEL (reference sequence). The CDR3 length is 14 residues. Trimming stripped 0 bases from V and 8 bases from J, with 13 bases between.

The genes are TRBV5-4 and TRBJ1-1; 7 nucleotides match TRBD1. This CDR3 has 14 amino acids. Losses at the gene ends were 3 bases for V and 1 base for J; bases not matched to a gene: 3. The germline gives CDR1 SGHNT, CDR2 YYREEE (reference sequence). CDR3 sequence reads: CASSSDRKNTEAFF. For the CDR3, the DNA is TGTGCCAGCAGCTCGGACAGGAAGAACACTGAAGCTTTCTTT.

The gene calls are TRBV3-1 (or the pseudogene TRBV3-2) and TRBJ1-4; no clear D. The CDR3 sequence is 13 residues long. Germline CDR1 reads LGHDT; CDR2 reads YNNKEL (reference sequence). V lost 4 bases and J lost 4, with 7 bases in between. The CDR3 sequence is CASSRRGNEKLFF. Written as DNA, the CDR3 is TGTGCCAGCAGCCGTCGCGGTAATGAAAAACTGTTTTTT.

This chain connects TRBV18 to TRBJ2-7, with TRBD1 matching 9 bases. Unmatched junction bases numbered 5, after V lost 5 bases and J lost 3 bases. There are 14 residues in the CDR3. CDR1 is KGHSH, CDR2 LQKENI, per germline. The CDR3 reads CASSRGQGDYEQYF. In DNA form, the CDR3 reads TGTGCCAGCTCAAGGGGACAGGGAGACTACGAGCAGTACTTC.

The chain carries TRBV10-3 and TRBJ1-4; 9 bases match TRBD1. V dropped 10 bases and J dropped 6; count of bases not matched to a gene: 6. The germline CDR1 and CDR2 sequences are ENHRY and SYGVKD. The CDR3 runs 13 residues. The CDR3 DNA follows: TGTGCCACCCGACGGACAGGGGATGAAAAACTGTTTTTT. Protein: CATRRTGDEKLFF.

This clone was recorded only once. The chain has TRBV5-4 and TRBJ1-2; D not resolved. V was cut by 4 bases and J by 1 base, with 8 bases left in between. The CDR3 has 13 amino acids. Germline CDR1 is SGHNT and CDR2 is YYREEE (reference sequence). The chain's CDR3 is CASSPNSNYGYTF. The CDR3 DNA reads TGTGCCAGCAGCCCGAACAGTAACTATGGCTACACCTTC.

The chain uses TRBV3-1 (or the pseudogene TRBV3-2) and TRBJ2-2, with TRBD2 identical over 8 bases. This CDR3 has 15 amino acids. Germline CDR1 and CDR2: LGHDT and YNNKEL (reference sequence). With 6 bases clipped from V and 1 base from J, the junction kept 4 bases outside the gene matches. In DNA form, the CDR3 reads TGTGCCAGCAGAAAGCGGGGGAGGAACACCGGGGAGCTGTTTTTT. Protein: CASRKRGRNTGELFF.

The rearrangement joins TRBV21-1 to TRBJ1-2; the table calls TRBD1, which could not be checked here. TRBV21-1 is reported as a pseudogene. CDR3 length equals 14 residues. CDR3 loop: CASSSRQSNYGYTF. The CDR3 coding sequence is TGTGCCAGCAGCAGTCGACAGTCTAACTATGGCTACACCTTC.

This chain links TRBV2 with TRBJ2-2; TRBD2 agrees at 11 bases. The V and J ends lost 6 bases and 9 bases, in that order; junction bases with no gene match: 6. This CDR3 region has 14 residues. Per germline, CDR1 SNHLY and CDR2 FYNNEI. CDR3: CASRLAGEHRELFF. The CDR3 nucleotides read TGTGCCAGCAGACTAGCGGGGGAACACCGGGAGCTGTTTTTT.

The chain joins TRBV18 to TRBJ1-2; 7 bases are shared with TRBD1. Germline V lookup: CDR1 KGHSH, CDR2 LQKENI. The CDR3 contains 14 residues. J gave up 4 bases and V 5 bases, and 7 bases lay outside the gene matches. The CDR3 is CASSDRDSTYGYTF. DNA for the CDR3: TGTGCCAGCTCAGATAGGGACAGCACCTATGGCTACACCTTC.

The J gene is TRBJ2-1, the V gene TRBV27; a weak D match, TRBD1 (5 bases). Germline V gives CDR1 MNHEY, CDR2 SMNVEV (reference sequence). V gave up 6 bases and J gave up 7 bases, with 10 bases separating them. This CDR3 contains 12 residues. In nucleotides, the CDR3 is TGTGCCAGCAGCCGCCAGGGAAATGAGCAGTTCTTC. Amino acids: CASSRQGNEQFF.

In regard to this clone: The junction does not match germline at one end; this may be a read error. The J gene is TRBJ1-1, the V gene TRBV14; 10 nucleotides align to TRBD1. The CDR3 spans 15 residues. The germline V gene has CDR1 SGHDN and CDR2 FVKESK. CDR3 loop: CASSQGTRTGGETFF. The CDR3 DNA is TGTGCCAGCAGCCAAGGTACCAGGACAGGGGGTGAAACTTTCTTT.

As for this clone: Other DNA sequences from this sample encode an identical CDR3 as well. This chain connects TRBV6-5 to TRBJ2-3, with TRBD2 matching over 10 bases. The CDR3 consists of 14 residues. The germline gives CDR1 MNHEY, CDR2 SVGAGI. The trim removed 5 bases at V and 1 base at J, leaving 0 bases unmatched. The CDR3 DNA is TGTGCCAGCAGTCTAGCGGGGGGCACAGATACGCAGTATTTT. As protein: CASSLAGGTDTQYF.

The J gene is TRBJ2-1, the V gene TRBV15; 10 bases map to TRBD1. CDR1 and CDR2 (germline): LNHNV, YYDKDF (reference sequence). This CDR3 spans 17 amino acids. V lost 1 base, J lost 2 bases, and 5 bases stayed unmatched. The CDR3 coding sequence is TGTGCCACCAGCAGAGGCGGACAGGGGGATCCCTACAATGAGCAGTTCTTC. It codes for CATSRGGQGDPYNEQFF.

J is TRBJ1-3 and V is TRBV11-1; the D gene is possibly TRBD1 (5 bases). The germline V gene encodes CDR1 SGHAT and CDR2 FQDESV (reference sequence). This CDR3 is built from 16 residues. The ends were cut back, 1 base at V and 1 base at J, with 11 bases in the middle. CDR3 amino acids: CASSLDPTASGNTIYF. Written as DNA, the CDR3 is TGTGCCAGCAGCTTAGATCCGACAGCATCTGGAAACACCATATATTTT. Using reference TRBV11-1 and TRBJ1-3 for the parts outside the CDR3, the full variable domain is EAEVAQSPRYKITEKSQAVAFWCDPISGHATLYWYRQILGQGPELLVQFQDESVVDDSQLPKDRFSAERLKGVDSTLKIQPAELGDSAMYLCASSLDPTASGNTIYFGEGSWLTVV.

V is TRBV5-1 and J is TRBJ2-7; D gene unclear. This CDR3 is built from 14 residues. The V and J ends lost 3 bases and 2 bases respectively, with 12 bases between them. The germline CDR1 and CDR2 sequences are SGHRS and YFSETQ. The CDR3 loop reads CASSSSRPAYEQYF. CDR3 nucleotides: TGCGCCAGCAGCTCCTCTAGACCCGCCTACGAGCAGTACTTC.

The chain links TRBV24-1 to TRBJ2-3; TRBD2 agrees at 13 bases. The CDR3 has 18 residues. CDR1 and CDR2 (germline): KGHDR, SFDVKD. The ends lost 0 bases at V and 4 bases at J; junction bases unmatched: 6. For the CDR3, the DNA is TGTGCCACCAGTGATTTGCCGGGACTAGCGGGATTACCAGATACGCAGTATTTT. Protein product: CATSDLPGLAGLPDTQYF.

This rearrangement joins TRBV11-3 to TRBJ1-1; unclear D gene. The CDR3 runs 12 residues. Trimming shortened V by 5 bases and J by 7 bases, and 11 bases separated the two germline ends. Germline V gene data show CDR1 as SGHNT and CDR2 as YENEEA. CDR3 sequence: CASSTRAGEAFF. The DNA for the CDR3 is TGTGCCAGCAGCACACGGGCGGGTGAAGCTTTCTTT.

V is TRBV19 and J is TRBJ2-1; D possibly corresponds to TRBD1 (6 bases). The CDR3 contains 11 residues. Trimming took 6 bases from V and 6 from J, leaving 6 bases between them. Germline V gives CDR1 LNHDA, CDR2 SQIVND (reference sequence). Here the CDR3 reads CASRQGNEQFF. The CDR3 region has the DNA TGTGCCAGTAGACAGGGCAATGAGCAGTTCTTC.

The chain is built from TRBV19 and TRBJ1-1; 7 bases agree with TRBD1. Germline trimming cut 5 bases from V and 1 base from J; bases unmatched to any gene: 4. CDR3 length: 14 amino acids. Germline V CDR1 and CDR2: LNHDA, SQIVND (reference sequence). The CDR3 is CASSPRGENTEAFF. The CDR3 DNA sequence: TGTGCCAGTAGTCCCAGGGGGGAGAACACTGAAGCTTTCTTT.

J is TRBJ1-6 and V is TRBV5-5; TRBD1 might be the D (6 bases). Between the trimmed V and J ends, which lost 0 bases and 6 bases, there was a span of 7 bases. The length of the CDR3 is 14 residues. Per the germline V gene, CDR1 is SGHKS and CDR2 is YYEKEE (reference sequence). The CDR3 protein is CASSLEGGNSPLHF. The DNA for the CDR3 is TGTGCCAGCAGCTTGGAAGGGGGTAATTCACCCCTCCACTTT.

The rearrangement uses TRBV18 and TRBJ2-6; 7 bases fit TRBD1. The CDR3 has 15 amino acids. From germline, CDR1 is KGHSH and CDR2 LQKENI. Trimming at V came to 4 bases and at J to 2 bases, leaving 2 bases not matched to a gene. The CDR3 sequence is CASSLTGTGANVLTF. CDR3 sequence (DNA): TGTGCCAGCTCACTGACAGGGACTGGGGCCAACGTCCTGACTTTC.

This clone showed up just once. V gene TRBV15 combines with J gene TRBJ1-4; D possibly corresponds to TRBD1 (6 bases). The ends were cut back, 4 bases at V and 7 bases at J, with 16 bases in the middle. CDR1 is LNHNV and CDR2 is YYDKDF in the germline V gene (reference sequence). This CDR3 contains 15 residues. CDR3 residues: CATSTSTGTIEKLFF. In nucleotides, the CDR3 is TGTGCCACCAGCACTAGCACAGGGACGATTGAAAAACTGTTTTTT.